This T cell receptor beta chain was retrieved from a study of post-analysis software for immune sequencing data. Sequencing libraries made from TCR beta cDNA carried unique molecular identifiers. From the PCR reads, TCRdb called clonotypes with MiXCR, one entry per CDR3 protein. The table has some 690,000 distinct CDR3 sequences, 55% to 70% seen once; the top ten hold over 9%. V was trimmed by 5 bases and J by 7 bases, leaving 21 bases between them. The CDR3 extends over 16 amino acids. Per germline, CDR1 SGHTA and CDR2 FQGNSA. As for this clonotype: Antigen: not known.

Study-wide findings and caveats: Relative to controls, patients had a few TRBV segments at higher frequency, with TRBV5-6, TRBV5-1 and TRBV20-1 among these.

The gene calls are TRBV7-2 and TRBJ2-1; possible D gene TRBD2, 6 bases. Sequencing was performed on blood. This receptor was obtained from a girl aged 2-10 years with multiple sclerosis. The CDR3 is CASSPTPGLSANEQFF. The CDR3 DNA follows: TGTGCCAGCAGCCCAACTCCGGGACTTTCAGCGAATGAGCAGTTCTTC.